The 22 T cell receptor beta chains given below trace back to one sample, sequenced in a study of blood T cells in healthy people across ages. A J-beta primer mix and a sample-barcoded 5' primer were used in a second PCR of about 7 to 12 cycles. Each CDR3 protein is one row after TCRdb ran MiXCR on the 5' RACE reads. The repertoire holds under 1,100,000 distinct CDR3 sequences, with around 25% as singletons. The sample was also linked to a second study, of T cells of mothers and their children.

The specimen was blood. These receptors were collected from a girl aged 2-10 years in good health.

V is TRBV6-5 and J is TRBJ1-2; 8 bases fit TRBD1. This CDR3 is 13 amino acids long. The germline gives CDR1 MNHEY, CDR2 SVGAGI. V trimming: 6 bases; J trimming: 7 bases; junction bases outside the gene matches: 7. The CDR3: CASSRGQVGGYTF. The CDR3 nucleotides read TGTGCCAGCAGCAGGGGACAGGTCGGTGGCTACACCTTC.

The chain uses TRBV4-1 and TRBJ2-1; the D gene is possibly TRBD2 (5 bases). Germline V CDR1 and CDR2: MGHRA, YSYEKL. Trimming cost V 0 bases and J 9 bases, with 12 bases left between them. This CDR3 contains 14 residues. CDR3 nucleotide sequence: TGCGCCAGCAGCCAAGATTGGTCCGGGGTTGAGCAGTTCTTC. Its translation: CASSQDWSGVEQFF.

This clonotype came up a few times. V is TRBV7-2 and J is TRBJ2-5, with 8 bases fitting TRBD2. The CDR3 loop spans 15 amino acids. The ends lost 5 bases at V and 2 bases at J; junction bases unmatched: 7. The germline V gene has CDR1 SGHTA and CDR2 FQGNSA. The CDR3 protein is CASSRGTRQQETQYF. In DNA form, the CDR3 reads TGTGCCAGCAGCAGGGGGACTAGACAACAAGAGACCCAGTACTTC.

The chain has TRBV20-1 and TRBJ2-1; 10 nucleotides line up with TRBD2. The length of the CDR3 is 15 residues. V trimming: 6 bases; J trimming: 5 bases; junction bases outside the gene matches: 10. The germline V gene encodes CDR1 DFQATT and CDR2 SNEGSKA (reference sequence). The CDR3 DNA reads as TGCAGTGCACCACATCTAGCGGGAGTAGACAATGAGCAGTTCTTC. Its protein product is CSAPHLAGVDNEQFF.

This clonotype was counted only a few times. Mismatch with germline at one junction end may stem from a read error. The chain joins TRBV7-9 to TRBJ2-1; 9 nucleotides align to TRBD2. Germline lookup yields CDR1 SEHNR and CDR2 FQNEAQ (reference sequence). The CDR3 has 11 residues. CDR3 coding DNA: TGTGCCAGCAGCCTAGCGGGGACCTATATCTTC. Its protein product is CASSLAGTYIF.

The genes are TRBV12-3 or TRBV12-4 and TRBJ2-3; 7 positions match TRBD2. The CDR3 totals 17 residues. V lost 3 bases to trimming and J lost 4 bases; unmatched junction nucleotides: 13. DNA for the CDR3: TGTGCCAGCAGTTTTGGACTAAGCGGGACGACCGCAGATACGCAGTATTTT. It yields the protein CASSFGLSGTTADTQYF.

This clonotype was observed a few times. V and J are TRBV29-1 and TRBJ1-2; perhaps TRBD1 as D (5 bases). This CDR3 comprises 14 residues. The germline V gene has CDR1 SQVTM and CDR2 ANQGSEA. The V gene lost 6 bases and the J gene lost 5 bases, with 19 bases spanning the gap. CDR3 bases: TGCAGCGTGGGAGACAGAGGGCTCTTTTATGGCTACACCTTC. This encodes CSVGDRGLFYGYTF.

This clonotype showed up just a few times. This chain links TRBV5-5 with TRBJ1-4, with a possible D match to TRBD1 (5 bases). The CDR3 is 15 residues long. Trimming pared 4 bases from V and 6 bases from J, leaving 16 bases between. Germline lookup yields CDR1 SGHKS and CDR2 YYEKEE (reference sequence). CDR3 nucleotide sequence: TGTGCCAGCAGCCCACCCGGGACGGTGGATGAAAAACTGTTTTTT. Protein: CASSPPGTVDEKLFF.

The chain uses TRBV11-2 and TRBJ2-5, with TRBD2 identical over 9 bases. The J call could be wrong; TRBJ2-1 is a better fit for the DNA end. Germline V gene data show CDR1 as SGHAT and CDR2 as FQNNGV. CDR3 length equals 15 residues. The CDR3 spells CASSRTAGGQYEQFF. In nucleotides, the CDR3 is TGTGCCAGCAGCCGGACGGCGGGAGGGCAATATGAGCAGTTCTTC.

The chain joins TRBV11-2 to TRBJ2-1; D possibly corresponds to TRBD2 (5 bases). V was pared by 3 bases and J by 6 bases, with 15 bases between. In germline, CDR1 is SGHAT, CDR2 FQNNGV. The length of the CDR3 is 15 residues. CDR3 amino acids: CASSFVPVGSNEQFF. The CDR3 DNA is TGTGCCAGCAGCTTCGTTCCCGTAGGGAGCAATGAGCAGTTCTTC.

The gene calls are TRBV29-1 and TRBJ2-5, with a possible D match to TRBD1 (5 bases). With the DNA end fitting TRBJ2-7 better, the J assignment may be wrong. Germline-derived CDR1 and CDR2 are SQVTM and ANQGSEA. The CDR3 is 12 residues long. The CDR3 sequence is CSVVQGAHEQYF. The CDR3 DNA reads TGCAGCGTTGTACAAGGGGCTCACGAGCAGTACTTC.

The chain couples TRBV20-1 to TRBJ2-5; 8 nucleotides line up with TRBD2. Trimming at V came to 0 bases and at J to 3 bases, leaving 6 bases not matched to a gene. The CDR3 has 15 residues. Germline V gene sequence: CDR1 DFQATT, CDR2 SNEGSKA (reference sequence). The CDR3 bases are TGCAGTGCTAGAGATAAAGGAGCGGGGGAAGAGACCCAGTACTTC. This sequence encodes CSARDKGAGEETQYF.

This clonotype was seen only a few times. The rearrangement links TRBV5-5 to TRBJ2-5; 8 bases match TRBD2. The closer fit of TRBJ2-7 to the DNA end suggests the J call may be wrong. The CDR3 covers 15 residues. CDR1 and CDR2 from the germline V gene are SGHKS and YYEKEE (reference sequence). CDR3 amino acids: CASSAGASGSYEQYF. The CDR3 nucleotides are TGTGCCAGCAGTGCGGGGGCTAGCGGGTCCTACGAGCAGTACTTC.

This clonotype was counted only a few times. This chain connects TRBV6-1 to TRBJ2-5; maybe TRBD1 (6 bases). V shed 5 bases and J shed 0 bases, with 19 bases lying between them. CDR3 length: 17 residues. Germline loops: CDR1 MNHNS, CDR2 SASEGT. The CDR3 DNA sequence: TGTGCCAGCAGTCCATCCCCAGGGGTGGGGTACCAAGAGACCCAGTACTTC. It yields the protein CASSPSPGVGYQETQYF.

This clonotype has only a few counts. This CDR3 fails to terminate in the conserved phenylalanine or tryptophan, so it likely reflects a read error. This sequence joins TRBV11-2 and TRBJ1-1; no clear D. CDR3 length equals 13 residues. Germline V lookup: CDR1 SGHAT, CDR2 FQNNGV. Trimming took off 1 base at V and 9 bases at J, with 12 bases between the two ends. The CDR3: CASSLAAGLKAFL. Here the CDR3 DNA reads TGTGCCAGCAGCTTAGCGGCAGGTCTTAAAGCTTTCCTT.

The CDR3 region has the DNA TGTGCCAGCAGCAGGGCAGGTTTAAACGAGCAGTACTTC. Translating it yields CASSRAGLNEQYF. V usage is TRBV7-9 and J usage is TRBJ2-7; D is ambiguous. The V and J ends lost 5 bases and 5 bases respectively, with 13 bases between them. The CDR3 contains 13 residues. Germline values: CDR1 SEHNR, CDR2 FQNEAQ (reference sequence).

J is TRBJ2-7 and V is TRBV29-1; D could derive from TRBD1 or TRBD2 (6 bases each). There are 13 residues in the CDR3. Germline CDR1 SQVTM, CDR2 ANQGSEA. Trimming removed 4 bases from V and 2 bases from J, with 12 bases in between. The CDR3 sequence is CSVVGGGTYEQYF. CDR3 DNA: TGCAGCGTTGTCGGAGGGGGAACCTACGAGCAGTACTTC.

This clonotype was observed a handful of times. The chain combines TRBV7-8 with TRBJ2-3; the match to TRBD1 covers 12 bases. CDR1 is SGHVS, CDR2 FQNEAQ, per germline. The J segment lost 4 bases and the V segment lost 6 bases, leaving 5 bases of the junction unmatched. There are 15 residues in the CDR3. For the CDR3, the DNA is TGTGCCAGCAGACCCGGGACAGGGGGCGCAGATACGCAGTATTTT. Translation gives CASRPGTGGADTQYF.

This clonotype was recorded a few times. At one boundary the junction diverges from the germline segment, which might be a read error. The chain has TRBV28 and TRBJ2-5; D possibly corresponds to TRBD2 (5 bases). This CDR3 is built from 10 residues. The germline V gene encodes CDR1 MDHEN and CDR2 SYDVKM. Here the CDR3 reads CATKKEVGFF. CDR3 DNA sequence: TGTGCCACCAAGAAGGAGGTTGGGTTCTTC.

This chain connects TRBV28 to TRBJ2-3; D gene unclear. V was clipped by 5 bases and J by 3 bases, with 12 bases between them. Per the germline V gene, CDR1 is MDHEN and CDR2 is SYDVKM. The CDR3 consists of 14 residues. The CDR3 DNA follows: TGTGCCAGCAGTCGCAAATACTCGACAGATACGCAGTATTTT. Translating gives CASSRKYSTDTQYF.

The rearrangement uses TRBV5-1 and TRBJ2-5, with 9 bases that match TRBD1. Matching the DNA end better, TRBJ2-7 makes the J call doubtful. CDR3 length: 15 residues. Germline loops: CDR1 SGHRS, CDR2 YFSETQ. The CDR3 DNA reads TGCGCCAGCAGCTTGGACAGGGGGCCTCCCTACGAGCAGTACTTC. It yields the protein CASSLDRGPPYEQYF.

This chain links TRBV20-1 with TRBJ2-5; D is possibly TRBD1 (7 bases). V dropped 2 bases and J dropped 5 bases, with 12 bases sitting between them. Per the germline V gene, CDR1 is DFQATT and CDR2 is SNEGSKA (reference sequence). The CDR3 sequence is 13 residues long. CDR3 sequence: CSARTGGGETQYF. DNA of the CDR3: TGCAGTGCTAGAACAGGAGGGGGCGAGACCCAGTACTTC.